This passage covers 5 T cell receptor beta chains from one sample sequenced in a study of beta chain features in type 1 diabetes listed by TCRdb under 2018. The library was prepared using the immunoSEQ multiplex PCR assay. The entire isolated RNA was reverse transcribed using the High Capacity cDNA Reverse Transcription Kit, and thus expressed TCRB transcripts were sequenced. The clones in this table, taken by TCRdb from immuneACCESS, are in-frame only. Not every clone is retained; where verified, under half of the shortfall comes from an unresolved V gene, and the cause of the rest is unknown. A total of 300,000 to 400,000 clones appear in this sample, about 12% of them only once. 0.017% of the sample lies in the top ten. Sequencing input: naive CD4+ T cells from blood. This sample's cell subset or site label indicates: true naive CD4+ T cells. Receptors originate from a man aged 18 to 29 in good health.

The chain employs TRBV19 and TRBJ2-5; 13 nucleotides align to TRBD2. J was trimmed by 5 bases and V by 6 bases; bases with no gene match: 9. CDR3 size: 16 residues. Germline V gene sequence: CDR1 LNHDA, CDR2 SQIVND (reference sequence). CDR3 coding DNA: TGTGCCAGTAGCACCGGGACTAGCGGGGATCGGGAGACCCAGTACTTC. Protein sequence: CASSTGTSGDRETQYF.

To note about this clone: This sample also contains other DNA sequences that code for the same CDR3. The rearrangement joins TRBV7-2 to TRBJ2-5; D remains ambiguous. This CDR3 is 12 amino acids long. Germline assignment: CDR1 SGHTA and CDR2 FQGNSA. V shed 0 bases and J shed 4 bases, with 3 bases lying between them. The CDR3 sequence is CASSLARETQYF. CDR3 coding DNA: TGTGCCAGCAGCTTAGCTCGAGAGACCCAGTACTTC.

The sample holds a few counts of this clone. V is TRBV6-5 and J is TRBJ2-7; 11 bases fit TRBD2. The J segment lost 0 bases and the V segment lost 6 bases, leaving 1 base of the junction unmatched. The CDR3 extends over 14 amino acids. CDR1 is MNHEY and CDR2 is SVGAGI in the germline V gene. Here the CDR3 DNA reads TGTGCCAGCAGACTAGCGGGAGTCTCCTACGAGCAGTACTTC. Translated: CASRLAGVSYEQYF.

This clone came up a few times. The V call is TRBV9, the J call TRBJ1-2; D is ambiguous. The V end was cut by 1 base, the J end by 4 bases, with 14 bases between. Germline V lookup: CDR1 SGDLS, CDR2 YYNGEE. This CDR3 is built from 15 residues. The CDR3, as DNA: TGTGCCAGCAGCGTAAGTTTGGAAGCGGGCTATGGCTACACCTTC. The encoded protein is CASSVSLEAGYGYTF.

The gene calls are TRBV29-1 and TRBJ1-1; 7 bases map to TRBD1. Germline values: CDR1 SQVTM, CDR2 ANQGSEA. The CDR3 is 12 amino acids. J was trimmed by 5 bases and V by 7 bases; bases with no gene match: 7. This CDR3 reads CSGTQGKTEAFF. DNA for the CDR3: TGCAGCGGCACACAGGGGAAAACTGAAGCTTTCTTT.